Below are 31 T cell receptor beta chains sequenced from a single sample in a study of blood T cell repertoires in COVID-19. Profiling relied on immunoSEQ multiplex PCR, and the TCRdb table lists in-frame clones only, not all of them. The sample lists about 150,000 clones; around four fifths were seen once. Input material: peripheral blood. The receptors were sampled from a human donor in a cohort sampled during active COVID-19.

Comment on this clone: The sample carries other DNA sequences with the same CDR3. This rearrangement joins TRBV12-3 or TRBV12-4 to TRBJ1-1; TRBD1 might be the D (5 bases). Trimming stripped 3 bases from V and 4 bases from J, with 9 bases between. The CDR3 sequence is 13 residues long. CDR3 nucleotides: TGTGCCAGCAGTTTCCAGGGTCGCACTGAAGCTTTCTTT. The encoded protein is CASSFQGRTEAFF.

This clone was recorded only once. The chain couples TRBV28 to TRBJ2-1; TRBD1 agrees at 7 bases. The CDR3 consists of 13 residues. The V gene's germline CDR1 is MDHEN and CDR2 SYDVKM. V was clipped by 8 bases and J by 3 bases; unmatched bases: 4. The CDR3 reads CASGGQNYNEQFF. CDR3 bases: TGTGCCAGCGGGGGACAGAACTACAATGAGCAGTTCTTC.

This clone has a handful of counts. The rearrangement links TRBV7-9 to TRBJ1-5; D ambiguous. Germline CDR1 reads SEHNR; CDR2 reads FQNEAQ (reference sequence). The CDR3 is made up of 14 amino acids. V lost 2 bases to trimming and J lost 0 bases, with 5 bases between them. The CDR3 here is CASSLQNSNQPQHF. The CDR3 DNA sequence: TGTGCCAGCAGCTTACAGAATAGCAATCAGCCCCAGCATTTT. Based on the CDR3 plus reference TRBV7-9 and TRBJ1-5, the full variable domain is DTGVSQNPRHKITKRGQNVTFRCDPISEHNRLYWYRQTLGQGPEFLTYFQNEAQLEKSRLLSDRFSAERPKGSFSTLEIQRTEQGDSAMYLCASSLQNSNQPQHFGDGTRLSIL.

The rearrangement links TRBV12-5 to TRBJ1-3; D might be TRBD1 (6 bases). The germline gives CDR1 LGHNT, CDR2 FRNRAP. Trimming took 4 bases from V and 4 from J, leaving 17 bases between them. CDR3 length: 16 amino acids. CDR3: CASGSSRTADGNTIYF. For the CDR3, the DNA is TGTGCTAGTGGTTCCTCCAGGACAGCGGACGGAAACACCATATATTTT.

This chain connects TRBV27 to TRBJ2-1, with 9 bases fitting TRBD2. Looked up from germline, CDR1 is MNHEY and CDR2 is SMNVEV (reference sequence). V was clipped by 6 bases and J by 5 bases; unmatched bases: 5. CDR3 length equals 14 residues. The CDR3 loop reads CASSRLAVNNEQFF. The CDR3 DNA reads TGTGCCAGCAGCAGACTAGCGGTGAACAATGAGCAGTTCTTC.

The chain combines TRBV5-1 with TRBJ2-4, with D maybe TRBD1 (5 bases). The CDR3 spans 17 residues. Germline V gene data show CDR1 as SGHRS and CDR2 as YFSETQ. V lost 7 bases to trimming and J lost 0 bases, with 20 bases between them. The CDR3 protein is CASGAGQPDLAKNIQYF. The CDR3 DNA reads TGCGCCAGCGGGGCTGGGCAGCCAGACCTAGCCAAAAACATTCAGTACTTC.

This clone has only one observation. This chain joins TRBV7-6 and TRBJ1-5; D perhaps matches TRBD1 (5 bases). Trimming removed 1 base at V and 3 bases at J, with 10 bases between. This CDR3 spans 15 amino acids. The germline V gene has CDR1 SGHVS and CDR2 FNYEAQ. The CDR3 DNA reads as TGTGCCAGCAGCTTAGGACAGCATACCAATCAGCCCCAGCATTTT. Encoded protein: CASSLGQHTNQPQHF.

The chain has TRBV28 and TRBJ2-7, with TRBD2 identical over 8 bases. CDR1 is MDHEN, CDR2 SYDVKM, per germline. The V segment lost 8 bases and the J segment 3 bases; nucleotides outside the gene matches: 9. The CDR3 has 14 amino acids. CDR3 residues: CASFRAGAYYEQYF. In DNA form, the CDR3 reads TGTGCCAGCTTCCGAGCGGGGGCATACTACGAGCAGTACTTC. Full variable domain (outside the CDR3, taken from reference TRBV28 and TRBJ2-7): DVKVTQSSRYLVKRTGEKVFLECVQDMDHENMFWYRQDPGLGLRLIYFSYDVKMKEKGDIPEGYSVSREKKERFSLILESASTNQTSMYLCASFRAGAYYEQYFGPGTRLTVT.

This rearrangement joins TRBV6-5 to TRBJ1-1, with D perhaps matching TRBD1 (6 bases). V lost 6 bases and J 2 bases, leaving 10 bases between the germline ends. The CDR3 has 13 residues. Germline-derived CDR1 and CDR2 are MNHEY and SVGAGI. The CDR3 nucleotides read TGTGCCAGCAGCCTCAGGGGCAACACTGAAGCTTTCTTT. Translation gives CASSLRGNTEAFF.

The DNA for the CDR3 is TGTGCCAGCAGTTTTATGACACCCAATAATTCACCCCTCCACTTT. This translates into CASSFMTPNNSPLHF. The chain is built from TRBV28 and TRBJ1-6; no firm D call. The CDR3 is made up of 15 amino acids. Trimming cost V 3 bases and J 5 bases, with 11 bases left between them. Germline values: CDR1 MDHEN, CDR2 SYDVKM.

DNA of the CDR3: TGTGCCATCAGTGAGTTACAGGGAGGCAATCAGCCCCAGCATTTT. Its protein is CAISELQGGNQPQHF. This chain joins TRBV10-3 and TRBJ1-5, with D maybe TRBD1 (6 bases). This CDR3 contains 15 residues. V was shortened by 1 base and J by 2 bases, with 9 bases between the two germline ends. CDR1 ENHRY and CDR2 SYGVKD come from the germline V gene.

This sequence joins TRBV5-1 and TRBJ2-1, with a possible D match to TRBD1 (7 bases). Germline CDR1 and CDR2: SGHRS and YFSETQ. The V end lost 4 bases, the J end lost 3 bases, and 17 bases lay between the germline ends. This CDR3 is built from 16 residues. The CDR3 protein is CASSVMTGRNYNEQFF. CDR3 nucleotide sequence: TGCGCCAGCAGCGTTATGACAGGGAGGAACTACAATGAGCAGTTCTTC.

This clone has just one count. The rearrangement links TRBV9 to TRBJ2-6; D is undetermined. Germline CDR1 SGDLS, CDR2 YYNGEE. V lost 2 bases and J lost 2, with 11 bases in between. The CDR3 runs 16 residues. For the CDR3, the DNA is TGTGCCAGCAGCGTCGTCGTTACGGCTGGGGCCAACGTCCTGACTTTC. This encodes CASSVVVTAGANVLTF. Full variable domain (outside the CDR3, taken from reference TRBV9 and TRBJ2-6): DSGVTQTPKHLITATGQRVTLRCSPRSGDLSVYWYQQSLDQGLQFLIQYYNGEERAKGNILERFSAQQFPDLHSELNLSSLELGDSALYFCASSVVVTAGANVLTFGAGSRLTVL.

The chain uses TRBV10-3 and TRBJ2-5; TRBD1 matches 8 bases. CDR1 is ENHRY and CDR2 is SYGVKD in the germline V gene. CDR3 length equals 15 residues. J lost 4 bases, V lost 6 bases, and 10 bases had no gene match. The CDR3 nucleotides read TGTGCCATCAGCTCCGGACAGGGCAATGGAGAGACCCAGTACTTC. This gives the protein CAISSGQGNGETQYF.

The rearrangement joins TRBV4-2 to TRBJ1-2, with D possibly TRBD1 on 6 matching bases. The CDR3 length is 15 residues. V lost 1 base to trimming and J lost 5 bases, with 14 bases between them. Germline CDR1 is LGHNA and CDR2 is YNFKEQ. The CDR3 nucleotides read TGTGCCAGCAGCCAAGGGGGCAGGGGTGAATATGGCTACACCTTC. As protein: CASSQGGRGEYGYTF.

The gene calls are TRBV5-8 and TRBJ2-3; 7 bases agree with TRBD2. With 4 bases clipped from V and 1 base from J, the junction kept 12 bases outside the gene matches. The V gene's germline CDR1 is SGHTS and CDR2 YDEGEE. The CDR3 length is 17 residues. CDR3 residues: CASSPRGSSGGTDTQYF. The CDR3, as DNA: TGTGCCAGCAGCCCTCGGGGCTCTAGCGGCGGCACAGATACGCAGTATTTT.

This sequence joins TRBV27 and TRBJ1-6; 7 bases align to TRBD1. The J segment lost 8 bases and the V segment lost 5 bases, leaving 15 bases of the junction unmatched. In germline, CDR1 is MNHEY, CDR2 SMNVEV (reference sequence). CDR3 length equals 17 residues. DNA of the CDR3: TGTGCCAGCAGTCCGTACCTCCCGACAGGGCTGGATTCACCCCTCCACTTT. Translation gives CASSPYLPTGLDSPLHF.

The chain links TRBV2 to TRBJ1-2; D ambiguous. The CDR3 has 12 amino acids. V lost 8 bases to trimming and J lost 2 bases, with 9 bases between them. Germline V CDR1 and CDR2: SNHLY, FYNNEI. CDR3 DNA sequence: TGTGCCAGCGGAGACGGAAACTATGGCTACACCTTC. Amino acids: CASGDGNYGYTF.

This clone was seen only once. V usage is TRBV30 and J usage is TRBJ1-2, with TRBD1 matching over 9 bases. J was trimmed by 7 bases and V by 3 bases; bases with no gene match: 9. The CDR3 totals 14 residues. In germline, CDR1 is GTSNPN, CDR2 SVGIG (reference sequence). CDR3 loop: CAWRRGGTGSGYTF. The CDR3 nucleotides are TGTGCCTGGAGGCGGGGAGGGACAGGGTCTGGCTACACCTTC.

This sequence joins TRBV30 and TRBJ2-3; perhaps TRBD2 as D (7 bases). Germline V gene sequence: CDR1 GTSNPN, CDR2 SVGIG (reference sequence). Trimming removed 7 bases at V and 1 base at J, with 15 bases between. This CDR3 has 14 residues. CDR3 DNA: TGTGCCTCAGAGGGGGGGGGCGGCACAGATACGCAGTATTTT. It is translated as CASEGGGGTDTQYF.

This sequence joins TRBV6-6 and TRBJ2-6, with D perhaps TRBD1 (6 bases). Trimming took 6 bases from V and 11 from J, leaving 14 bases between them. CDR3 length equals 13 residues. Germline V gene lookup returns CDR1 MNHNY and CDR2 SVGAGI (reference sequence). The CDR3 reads CASRPTGYDVLTF. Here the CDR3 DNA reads TGTGCCAGCAGACCTACAGGGTATGACGTCCTGACTTTC.

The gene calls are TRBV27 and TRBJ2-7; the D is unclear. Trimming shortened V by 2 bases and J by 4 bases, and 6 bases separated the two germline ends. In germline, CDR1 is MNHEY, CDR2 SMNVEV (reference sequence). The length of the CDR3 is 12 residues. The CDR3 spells CASSLVVYEQYF. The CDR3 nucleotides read TGTGCCAGCAGTTTAGTTGTATACGAGCAGTACTTC.

The CDR3 sequence is CASSAGTGNQPQHF. The CDR3 DNA reads as TGTGCCAGCAGTGCAGGGACAGGCAATCAGCCCCAGCATTTT. The V gene is TRBV2, the J gene TRBJ1-5; 7 bases line up with TRBD1. The V gene's germline CDR1 is SNHLY and CDR2 FYNNEI. J gave up 2 bases and V 4 bases, and 2 bases lay outside the gene matches. This CDR3 has 14 residues.

CDR3 residues: CASSPHQGTNTGELFF. CDR3 DNA sequence: TGTGCCAGCAGCCCCCATCAGGGAACGAACACCGGGGAGCTGTTTTTT. The V and J genes are TRBV4-2 and TRBJ2-2, with D possibly TRBD1 on 5 matching bases. CDR1 is LGHNA and CDR2 is YNFKEQ in the germline V gene. Trimming left V 4 bases short and J 0 bases short, with 12 bases between. This CDR3 is built from 16 residues.

The CDR3 spells CASSGQRGFYEQYF. The CDR3 DNA sequence: TGTGCCAGCAGTGGCCAGCGGGGGTTCTACGAGCAGTACTTC. The chain uses TRBV25-1 and TRBJ2-7, with TRBD2 identical over 8 bases. The CDR3 contains 14 residues. V lost 4 bases, J lost 3 bases, and 5 bases stayed unmatched. Per germline, CDR1 MGHDK and CDR2 SYGVNS.

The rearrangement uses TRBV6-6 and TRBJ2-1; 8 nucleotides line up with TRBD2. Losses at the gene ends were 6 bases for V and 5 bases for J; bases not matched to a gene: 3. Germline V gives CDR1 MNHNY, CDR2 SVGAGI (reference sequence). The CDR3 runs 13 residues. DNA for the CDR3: TGTGCCAGCAGCCAGACTAGCGACAATGAGCAGTTCTTC. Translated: CASSQTSDNEQFF.

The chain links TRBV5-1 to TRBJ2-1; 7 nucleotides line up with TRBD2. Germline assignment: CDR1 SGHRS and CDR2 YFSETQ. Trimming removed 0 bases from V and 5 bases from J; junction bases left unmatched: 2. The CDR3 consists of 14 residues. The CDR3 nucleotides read TGCGCCAGCAGCTTGGCGGGAGGCAACAATGAGCAGTTCTTC. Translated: CASSLAGGNNEQFF.

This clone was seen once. The CDR3 DNA is TGTGCCAGCAGCGGTACCAGGGGTTTCGGGGGCTACACCTTC. Its translation is CASSGTRGFGGYTF. V and J are TRBV7-9 and TRBJ1-2, with D tentatively TRBD1 (6 bases). Per germline, CDR1 SEHNR and CDR2 FQNEAQ (reference sequence). CDR3 length equals 14 residues. Between the trimmed V and J ends, which lost 5 bases and 8 bases, there was a span of 18 bases. The variable domain in full, completed from reference TRBV7-9 and TRBJ1-2, reads DTGVSQNPRHKITKRGQNVTFRCDPISEHNRLYWYRQTLGQGPEFLTYFQNEAQLEKSRLLSDRFSAERPKGSFSTLEIQRTEQGDSAMYLCASSGTRGFGGYTFGSGTRLTVV.

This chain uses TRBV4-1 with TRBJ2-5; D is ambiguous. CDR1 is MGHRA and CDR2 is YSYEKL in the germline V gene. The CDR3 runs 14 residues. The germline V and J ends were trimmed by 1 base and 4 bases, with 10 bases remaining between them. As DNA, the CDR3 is TGCGCCAGCAGCCAAGGCTACGCTCCAGAGACCCAGTACTTC. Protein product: CASSQGYAPETQYF.

The CDR3 DNA sequence: TGCGCCAGCAGCCCCTCCGGGACTAGCGGCGGAGAGACCCAGTACTTC. Its translation is CASSPSGTSGGETQYF. The chain employs TRBV5-1 and TRBJ2-5; 11 nucleotides agree with TRBD2. Germline values: CDR1 SGHRS, CDR2 YFSETQ. V dropped 4 bases and J dropped 4; count of bases not matched to a gene: 9. The CDR3 is made up of 16 amino acids. Looking up the rest from reference TRBV5-1 and TRBJ2-5 gives the full variable domain: KAGVTQTPRYLIKTRGQQVTLSCSPISGHRSVSWYQQTPGQGLQFLFEYFSETQRNKGNFPGRFSGRQFSNSRSEMNVSTLELGDSALYLCASSPSGTSGGETQYFGPGTRLLVL.

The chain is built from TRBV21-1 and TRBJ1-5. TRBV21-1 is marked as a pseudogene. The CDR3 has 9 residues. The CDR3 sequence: CAPPEIQHF. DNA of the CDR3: TGTGCCCCGCCTGAGATCCAGCATTTT.